This T cell receptor (beta chain) was captured in a study of blood T cell repertoires in COVID-19. The CDR3 length is 14 residues. Germline values: CDR1 LNHNV, CDR2 YYDKDF (reference sequence). Between the trimmed V and J ends, which lost 1 base and 10 bases, there was a span of 15 bases. The method was immunoSEQ multiplex PCR; TCRdb's version includes in-frame clones alone and lacks a portion of them. The sample lists roughly 57,000 clones; 90% were seen once. V and J are TRBV15 and TRBJ2-3; D gene ambiguous. Sequenced material: peripheral blood. The TCR originated in a human donor in a cohort sampled during active COVID-19. Here the CDR3 reads CATSRVSHPRAQYF. The CDR3 coding sequence is TGTGCCACCAGCAGAGTTTCCCACCCCCGGGCGCAGTATTTT.